Reported below is one T cell receptor (beta chain). This sample is drawn from a study of memory CD4+ T cells and cytomegalovirus serostatus. The sort gate was single viable CD3+CD4+CD8-CD45RO+ cells for memory CD4+ T cells. CDR3 length: 15 residues. Germline V gives CDR1 MDHEN, CDR2 SYDVKM. The trim removed 6 bases at V and 3 bases at J, leaving 10 bases unmatched. The repertoire was sequenced with immunoSEQ multiplex PCR; TCRdb's copy has only in-frame clones and lacks some. The sample holds 50,000 to 70,000 clones, about three quarters seen once. Material for sequencing was memory CD4+ T cells from blood. V usage is TRBV28 and J usage is TRBJ2-7, with 8 bases fitting TRBD2. The clonotype originates from an adult in good health and CMV-seropositive. CDR3: CASSPPASGYYEQYF. As DNA, the CDR3 is TGTGCCAGCAGCCCTCCTGCTAGCGGGTACTACGAGCAGTACTTC.